What follows are 17 T cell receptor beta chains derived from one specimen sequenced in a study of T cells after yellow fever vaccination. One entry per CDR3 protein, called by TCRdb with MiXCR from the 5' RACE reads. The sample carries some 670,000 distinct CDR3 sequences, about 12% recorded once. Specimen: PBMCs, collected on the day of the yellow fever booster vaccination. Receptors originate from a man younger than 45 who received the YFV17D yellow fever vaccine.

This clonotype was observed a few times. The chain couples TRBV5-1 to TRBJ2-3; 13 bases fit TRBD2. There are 18 residues in the CDR3. V lost 4 bases, J lost 1 base, and 9 bases stayed unmatched. Germline loops: CDR1 SGHRS, CDR2 YFSETQ. The CDR3 spells CASSNGLAGVYGTDTQYF. The CDR3 DNA is TGCGCCAGCAGCAACGGACTAGCGGGAGTTTACGGCACAGATACGCAGTATTTT.

This clonotype was seen just once. This chain links TRBV12-3 or TRBV12-4 with TRBJ2-3, with TRBD2 matching over 7 bases. The junction had 7 bases not matched to a gene; V was cut back by 4 bases and J by 6 bases. The CDR3 is 14 residues long. CDR3 region: CASSSGLDGDTQYF. The CDR3 region has the DNA TGTGCCAGCAGTTCTGGACTAGACGGGGATACGCAGTATTTT.

This clonotype was picked up a small number of times. This sequence joins TRBV7-2 and TRBJ2-7; D is ambiguous. This CDR3 contains 12 residues. Germline V gene data show CDR1 as SGHTA and CDR2 as FQGNSA. The germline V and J ends were trimmed by 5 bases and 2 bases, with 7 bases remaining between them. CDR3: CASSDKTYEQYF. The CDR3 DNA follows: TGTGCCAGCAGCGACAAGACCTACGAGCAGTACTTC.

In DNA form, the CDR3 reads TGTGCCAGCAGCCAAGACGGGACCGGCACAGATACGCAGTATTTT. Its protein is CASSQDGTGTDTQYF. The rearrangement joins TRBV14 to TRBJ2-3; D tentatively reads TRBD1 or TRBD2 (5 bases each). Germline CDR1 SGHDN, CDR2 FVKESK. The CDR3 is 15 amino acids. The V end lost 0 bases, the J end lost 1 base, and 8 bases lay between the germline ends.

The rearrangement links TRBV5-1 to TRBJ2-1; 8 bases fit TRBD2. J gave up 2 bases and V 9 bases, and 10 bases lay outside the gene matches. Germline loops: CDR1 SGHRS, CDR2 YFSETQ. This CDR3 has 15 amino acids. This CDR3 reads CATTGGAGTYNEQFF. The CDR3, as DNA: TGCGCCACCACCGGGGGGGCGGGAACCTACAATGAGCAGTTCTTC. The full variable domain, its missing parts supplied by reference TRBV5-1 and TRBJ2-1, is KAGVTQTPRYLIKTRGQQVTLSCSPISGHRSVSWYQQTPGQGLQFLFEYFSETQRNKGNFPGRFSGRQFSNSRSEMNVSTLELGDSALYLCATTGGAGTYNEQFFGPGTRLTVL.

This clonotype has just a few counts. The chain recombines TRBV5-1 with TRBJ1-5; tentatively, D is TRBD1 (5 bases). In germline, CDR1 is SGHRS, CDR2 YFSETQ. This CDR3 comprises 14 residues. Trimming took off 4 bases at V and 0 bases at J, with 8 bases between the two ends. DNA of the CDR3: TGCGCCAGCAGCGAGGGGAATAGCAATCAGCCCCAGCATTTT. Its protein is CASSEGNSNQPQHF.

This clonotype occurred a few times. The gene calls are TRBV7-2 and TRBJ2-5; D possibly corresponds to TRBD2 (6 bases). The CDR3 is 16 amino acids. The V and J ends lost 5 bases and 4 bases respectively, with 20 bases between them. Germline V gene data show CDR1 as SGHTA and CDR2 as FQGNSA. The CDR3 nucleotides read TGTGCCAGCAGCCCAAAGGGTAGGGGACTTGGAGAGACCCAGTACTTC. Translating it yields CASSPKGRGLGETQYF. Based on the CDR3 plus reference TRBV7-2 and TRBJ2-5, the full variable domain is GAGVSQSPSNKVTEKGKDVELRCDPISGHTALYWYRQSLGQGLEFLIYFQGNSAPDKSGLPSDRFSAERTGGSVSTLTIQRTQQEDSAVYLCASSPKGRGLGETQYFGPGTRLLVL.

The chain recombines TRBV14 with TRBJ2-2; 9 bases agree with TRBD1. Germline CDR1 SGHDN, CDR2 FVKESK. With V trimmed by 8 bases and J by 1 base, 5 bases remained unmatched. The CDR3 is 15 residues long. The CDR3 sequence is CASEMGQGNTGELFF. CDR3 in DNA: TGTGCCAGCGAAATGGGACAGGGGAACACCGGGGAGCTGTTTTTT.

This clonotype was counted only a few times. The genes are TRBV5-1 and TRBJ2-2; D unclear. CDR3 length: 14 residues. Trimming cost V 1 base and J 4 bases, with 8 bases left between them. Germline CDR1 SGHRS, CDR2 YFSETQ. CDR3: CASSLNLGTGELFF. CDR3 nucleotide sequence: TGCGCCAGCAGCTTGAACCTGGGCACCGGGGAGCTGTTTTTT.

In its sample, this clonotype was seen a few times. The rearrangement uses TRBV15 and TRBJ2-7; D unclear. CDR3 length: 14 amino acids. V lost 1 base and J lost 6, with 13 bases in between. Germline CDR1 reads LNHNV; CDR2 reads YYDKDF (reference sequence). The CDR3 bases are TGTGCCACCAGCAGAGCCTATCTTGGTTCCGAGCAGTACTTC. This gives the protein CATSRAYLGSEQYF.

The chain links TRBV6-1 to TRBJ2-7; the D gene is possibly TRBD1 (5 bases). This CDR3 comprises 13 residues. Trimming took off 2 bases at V and 4 bases at J, with 9 bases between the two ends. Per germline, CDR1 MNHNS and CDR2 SASEGT. This CDR3 reads CASSETPGYEQYF. As DNA, the CDR3 is TGTGCCAGCAGTGAAACCCCAGGGTACGAGCAGTACTTC.

This clonotype was detected only a few times. The chain recombines TRBV12-3 or TRBV12-4 with TRBJ2-5; TRBD2 aligns across 14 bases. V gave up 5 bases and J gave up 2 bases; unmatched junction bases: 4. This CDR3 has 16 amino acids. The CDR3 sequence is CASSRLAGGPQETQYF. In DNA, the CDR3 is TGTGCCAGCAGTCGACTAGCGGGAGGGCCTCAAGAGACCCAGTACTTC.

Ten or more counts support this clonotype. The V and J genes are TRBV5-4 and TRBJ2-1; D may be TRBD2 (5 bases). V dropped 0 bases and J dropped 7 bases, with 8 bases sitting between them. The CDR3 loop spans 13 amino acids. Germline V CDR1 and CDR2: SGHNT, YYREEE (reference sequence). The chain's CDR3 is CASSLVGENEQFF. The CDR3 DNA sequence: TGTGCCAGCAGCTTGGTCGGGGAGAATGAGCAGTTCTTC.

This clonotype was observed a few times. The rearrangement links TRBV20-1 to TRBJ1-6, with D perhaps TRBD1 (6 bases). Germline CDR1 is DFQATT and CDR2 is SNEGSKA (reference sequence). The CDR3 contains 18 residues. The V end was cut by 3 bases, the J end by 9 bases, with 27 bases between. This chain's CDR3 is CSASVPGGTGPGSSPLHF. CDR3 DNA: TGCAGTGCTAGTGTTCCGGGGGGCACAGGGCCCGGGAGTTCACCCCTCCACTTT.

The chain links TRBV3-1 to TRBJ2-7; D is undetermined. The length of the CDR3 is 12 residues. CDR1 and CDR2 from the germline V gene are LGHDT and YNNKEL (reference sequence). V was pared by 6 bases and J by 3 bases, with 9 bases between. CDR3 nucleotides: TGTGCCAGCAGTCCCAGTAACTACGAGCAGTACTTC. It translates to CASSPSNYEQYF.

This clonotype was seen more than once but under ten times. The chain's CDR3 is CASRHRTSGSYEQYF. The CDR3 coding sequence is TGTGCCAGCAGACACAGGACTAGCGGATCCTACGAGCAGTACTTC. J is TRBJ2-7 and V is TRBV28; 10 bases map to TRBD2. The trim removed 6 bases at V and 1 base at J, leaving 6 bases unmatched. CDR1 is MDHEN and CDR2 is SYDVKM in the germline V gene. There are 15 residues in the CDR3.

A few counts support this clonotype. For the CDR3, the DNA is TGCAGTGCTGGATCGGGCGAGACCCAGTACTTC. Translating gives CSAGSGETQYF. The chain uses TRBV20-1 and TRBJ2-5; D remains ambiguous. V lost 5 bases to trimming and J lost 5 bases, with 9 bases between them. The CDR3 has 11 amino acids. The germline V gene has CDR1 DFQATT and CDR2 SNEGSKA (reference sequence).